Listed here are 10 T cell receptor beta chains from one sample, sequenced in a study of cytomegalovirus exposure and HLA in healthy donors. The assay was immunoSEQ multiplex PCR, and TCRdb's table has in-frame clones only and misses some. Here the sample spans 85,000 to 120,000 clones, about 95% being singletons. The sample taken for sequencing was PBMCs. The receptors stem from a woman aged 18-29 years in good health and CMV-seronegative.

This chain connects TRBV14 to TRBJ2-7, with TRBD2 matching over 7 bases. J was trimmed by 4 bases and V by 4 bases; bases with no gene match: 7. The V gene's germline CDR1 is SGHDN and CDR2 FVKESK. This CDR3 contains 14 residues. The CDR3 is CASSPAGGGYEQYF. CDR3 bases: TGTGCCAGCAGCCCGGCGGGCGGGGGTTACGAGCAGTACTTC. Drawing the rest from reference TRBV14 and TRBJ2-7, the complete variable domain is EAGVTQFPSHSVIEKGQTVTLRCDPISGHDNLYWYRRVMGKEIKFLLHFVKESKQDESGMPNNRFLAERTGGTYSTLKVQPAELEDSGVYFCASSPAGGGYEQYFGPGTRLTVT.

The chain employs TRBV2 and TRBJ1-1, with 7 bases matching TRBD1. J gave up 0 bases and V 6 bases, and 7 bases lay outside the gene matches. CDR3 size: 15 residues. The germline CDR1 and CDR2 sequences are SNHLY and FYNNEI. The CDR3 is CASRAGQAMNTEAFF. DNA of the CDR3: TGTGCCAGCAGAGCTGGACAGGCAATGAACACTGAAGCTTTCTTT.

This clone was detected once. The rearrangement links TRBV19 to TRBJ1-5; 7 nucleotides match TRBD1. Germline-derived CDR1 and CDR2 are LNHDA and SQIVND (reference sequence). Trimming removed 7 bases from V and 6 bases from J; junction bases left unmatched: 12. The CDR3 has 15 residues. This CDR3 reads CASIDLRQGFQPQHF. CDR3 DNA: TGTGCCAGTATAGACCTCAGACAGGGCTTTCAGCCCCAGCATTTT.

The V gene is TRBV4-2, the J gene TRBJ2-5; D perhaps matches TRBD1 (6 bases). From germline, CDR1 is LGHNA and CDR2 YNFKEQ. V lost 1 base to trimming and J lost 3 bases, with 9 bases between them. The CDR3 consists of 14 residues. The CDR3 DNA reads TGTGCCAGCAGCCAAGGGTCAGGGGAAGAGACCCAGTACTTC. This translates into CASSQGSGEETQYF.

V is TRBV6-4 and J is TRBJ2-2; 9 bases agree with TRBD1. Germline values: CDR1 MRHNA, CDR2 SNTAGT. V dropped 8 bases and J dropped 3; count of bases not matched to a gene: 4. CDR3 length: 14 residues. CDR3 sequence: CASQRDRDTGELFF. The CDR3 region has the DNA TGTGCCAGCCAACGGGACAGGGACACCGGGGAGCTGTTTTTT.

CDR3 protein: CASSEDRGQGGYTF. DNA of the CDR3: TGTGCCAGCAGTGAAGACAGGGGCCAGGGAGGCTACACCTTC. This chain uses TRBV6-1 with TRBJ1-2; 7 bases are shared with TRBD1. V shed 1 base and J 8 bases; nucleotides not matched to a gene: 7. Germline V gene sequence: CDR1 MNHNS, CDR2 SASEGT. The CDR3 is 14 amino acids.

This chain links TRBV5-6 with TRBJ1-5; 9 bases match TRBD1. Germline V gene data show CDR1 as SGHDT and CDR2 as YYEEEE. V dropped 4 bases and J dropped 0; count of bases not matched to a gene: 11. This CDR3 spans 18 amino acids. The CDR3 spells CASSIGTGYSHSNQPQHF. The CDR3 DNA sequence: TGTGCCAGCAGCATAGGGACAGGGTATTCCCATAGCAATCAGCCCCAGCATTTT.

This chain links TRBV21-1 with TRBJ1-5. TRBV21-1 is a pseudogene segment. The CDR3 consists of 18 residues. The CDR3 here is CASSKVPRRTQGNQPQHF. The CDR3 DNA follows: TGTGCCAGCAGCAAAGTCCCACGGAGGACCCAGGGCAATCAGCCCCAGCATTTT.

This clone showed up just once. The V and J genes are TRBV6-4 and TRBJ2-3; 10 bases map to TRBD2. Trimming removed 3 bases from V and 4 bases from J; junction bases left unmatched: 4. The CDR3 loop spans 15 amino acids. Germline loops: CDR1 MRHNA, CDR2 SNTAGT. In DNA, the CDR3 is TGTGCCAGCAGTGAAAGCGGGGGGGCGTCAGATACGCAGTATTTT. Its protein product is CASSESGGASDTQYF.

V and J are TRBV4-1 and TRBJ1-1, with 8 bases aligning to TRBD1. Per the germline V gene, CDR1 is MGHRA and CDR2 is YSYEKL. This CDR3 is built from 16 residues. Trimming removed 1 base from V and 6 bases from J; junction bases left unmatched: 10. As DNA, the CDR3 is TGCGCCAGCAGCCAAGGATGGGCAGGGGGCTGGGCTGAAGCTTTCTTT. It is translated as CASSQGWAGGWAEAFF.